A single sample is the source of the 25 T cell receptor beta chains below, sequenced in a study of T cells in Graves' hyperthyroidism and ophthalmopathy. TCR beta CDR3 region amplification was performed from RNA transcripts. The HTBI primer set drove a first-round RT-PCR of the TCR CDR3. TCRdb redid the calling of the multiplex PCR reads with MiXCR, one entry per CDR3 protein. The top ten clones hold 15% of a sample with roughly 720,000 distinct CDR3 sequences, 17% of them seen once. What was sequenced was blood. The receptors were gathered from a man in his fifties or sixties with Graves' hyperthyroidism.

There are a few counts of this clonotype. This chain joins TRBV6-9 and TRBJ2-7; 9 nucleotides line up with TRBD1. The junction had 3 bases not matched to a gene; V was cut back by 4 bases and J by 2 bases. In germline, CDR1 is MNHGY, CDR2 SVAAGI. This CDR3 has 14 amino acids. The CDR3 DNA reads TGTGCCAGCAGTTGGGACAGGGCCACCTACGAGCAGTACTTC. Translating it yields CASSWDRATYEQYF.

The chain has TRBV20-1 and TRBJ2-3; D possibly corresponds to TRBD2 (6 bases). The CDR3 totals 13 residues. The germline V gene encodes CDR1 DFQATT and CDR2 SNEGSKA (reference sequence). Trimming left V 6 bases short and J 0 bases short, with 10 bases between. The CDR3 region has the DNA TGCAGTGCAAAAAGCGGGAGCACAGATACGCAGTATTTT. It translates to CSAKSGSTDTQYF.

This clonotype has at least ten counts. This chain joins TRBV6-1 and TRBJ2-4; D perhaps matches TRBD1 (6 bases). This CDR3 spans 15 amino acids. V lost 7 bases, J lost 0 bases, and 13 bases lay in between. CDR1 MNHNS and CDR2 SASEGT come from the germline V gene. In DNA form, the CDR3 reads TGTGCCAGCATCGGACAGAATCGAGCCAAAAACATTCAGTACTTC. Its protein is CASIGQNRAKNIQYF.

This clonotype was seen just once. V is TRBV20-1 and J is TRBJ1-1; possible D gene TRBD1, 5 bases. V lost 6 bases and J lost 5, with 16 bases in between. CDR1 DFQATT and CDR2 SNEGSKA come from the germline V gene (reference sequence). This CDR3 region has 13 residues. This chain's CDR3 is CSADRQGWTEAFF. CDR3 DNA: TGCAGTGCCGATCGTCAGGGTTGGACTGAAGCTTTCTTT.

V and J are TRBV25-1 and TRBJ2-1; perhaps TRBD2 as D (6 bases). The V gene lost 6 bases and the J gene lost 4 bases, with 10 bases spanning the gap. Germline V gene sequence: CDR1 MGHDK, CDR2 SYGVNS. CDR3 size: 13 residues. CDR3 loop: CASRAGTYNEQFF. CDR3 sequence (DNA): TGTGCCAGCAGGGCGGGAACATACAATGAGCAGTTCTTC.

This clonotype was seen only a few times. The chain couples TRBV20-1 to TRBJ1-1; D unresolved. The germline V gene has CDR1 DFQATT and CDR2 SNEGSKA (reference sequence). The length of the CDR3 is 13 residues. The V gene lost 2 bases and the J gene lost 0 bases, with 7 bases spanning the gap. The CDR3 DNA reads TGCAGTGCTAGAAACGACATGAACACTGAAGCTTTCTTT. This codes for CSARNDMNTEAFF.

In its sample, this clonotype was seen many times. The CDR3 sequence is CASSLRVTENDEQYF. CDR3 in DNA: TGTGCCAGCAGTTTAAGAGTCACCGAAAACGACGAGCAGTACTTC. The chain has TRBV12-3 or TRBV12-4 and TRBJ2-7; no clear D. CDR3 length equals 15 residues. V was clipped by 2 bases and J by 5 bases, with 16 bases between them.

This clonotype was recorded many times. J is TRBJ2-1 and V is TRBV19; 7 bases are a match to TRBD2. CDR1 and CDR2 (germline): LNHDA, SQIVND (reference sequence). Unmatched junction bases numbered 3, after V lost 3 bases and J lost 1 base. This CDR3 is built from 15 residues. CDR3 protein: CASSITAGSYNEQFF. CDR3 bases: TGTGCCAGTAGTATCACAGCGGGGTCCTACAATGAGCAGTTCTTC.

This clonotype came up many times. The chain has TRBV4-1 and TRBJ1-2; no clear D. Germline V gene sequence: CDR1 MGHRA, CDR2 YSYEKL. V lost 1 base, J lost 3 bases, and 3 bases lay in between. This CDR3 region has 12 residues. Written as DNA, the CDR3 is TGCGCCAGCAGCCAAGGTGACTATGGCTACACCTTC. Its protein is CASSQGDYGYTF.

The chain combines TRBV28 with TRBJ1-2, with 8 nucleotides matching TRBD1. This CDR3 has 16 amino acids. The V segment lost 2 bases and the J segment 2 bases; nucleotides outside the gene matches: 7. Germline CDR1 MDHEN, CDR2 SYDVKM. CDR3 residues: CASSLQGALRNYGYTF. The CDR3 coding sequence is TGTGCCAGCAGTTTACAGGGGGCTCTAAGAAACTATGGCTACACCTTC.

In this sample, this clonotype turned up many times. V is TRBV7-3 and J is TRBJ2-1; 8 bases agree with TRBD1. The germline V gene has CDR1 SGHTA and CDR2 FQGTGA. CDR3 length equals 16 residues. Losses at the gene ends were 1 base for V and 9 bases for J; bases not matched to a gene: 11. CDR3 sequence (DNA): TGTGCCAGCAGCTTAATGGGGACACCCACAGGGGGTGAGCAGTTCTTC. This sequence encodes CASSLMGTPTGGEQFF.

The gene calls are TRBV7-9 and TRBJ1-1; a possible D gene is TRBD1 (6 bases). Germline V gives CDR1 SEHNR, CDR2 FQNEAQ (reference sequence). The CDR3 spans 15 residues. Trimming shortened V by 5 bases and J by 5 bases, and 18 bases separated the two germline ends. In DNA, the CDR3 is TGTGCCAGCAGCCCCGGAGGGGGGGCGTTGACTGAAGCTTTCTTT. Protein: CASSPGGGALTEAFF.

At least ten counts were recorded for this clonotype. The V call is TRBV18, the J call TRBJ2-7; 9 nucleotides match TRBD1. CDR1 and CDR2 from the germline V gene are KGHSH and LQKENI. Trimming took 6 bases from V and 6 from J; bases not matched to a gene: 12. This CDR3 region has 15 residues. The CDR3 DNA sequence: TGTGCCAGCTCGGTATCCGGGACAGGGTCGAGCGAGCAGTACTTC. Residues: CASSVSGTGSSEQYF.

This rearrangement joins TRBV28 to TRBJ2-1, with D possibly TRBD2 on 6 matching bases. The CDR3 contains 14 residues. The germline gives CDR1 MDHEN, CDR2 SYDVKM. The V end lost 1 base, the J end lost 7 bases, and 11 bases lay between the germline ends. The CDR3 loop reads CASSLSRLGNEQFF. In DNA form, the CDR3 reads TGTGCCAGCAGTTTATCCCGACTAGGTAATGAGCAGTTCTTC.

There are many counts of this clonotype. DNA of the CDR3: TGTGCCAGCAGTTGGACTCGATACAATGAGCAGTTCTTC. This codes for CASSWTRYNEQFF. The chain couples TRBV12-3 or TRBV12-4 to TRBJ2-1; D might be TRBD2 (5 bases). This CDR3 comprises 13 residues. Trimming stripped 4 bases from V and 4 bases from J, with 8 bases between.

The rearrangement joins TRBV29-1 to TRBJ2-1; a possible D gene is TRBD2 (5 bases). Germline loops: CDR1 SQVTM, CDR2 ANQGSEA. The CDR3 consists of 10 residues. The V end lost 6 bases, the J end lost 6 bases, and 6 bases lay between the germline ends. The CDR3 sequence is CSVLGNEQFF. In DNA, the CDR3 is TGCAGCGTACTAGGCAATGAGCAGTTCTTC.

The V call is TRBV6-1, the J call TRBJ2-7; D unclear. The germline gives CDR1 MNHNS, CDR2 SASEGT. V was shortened by 6 bases and J by 1 base, with 16 bases between the two germline ends. The CDR3 sequence is 15 residues long. CDR3 DNA sequence: TGTGCCAGCAGGCGATCTGGGTCCCCATCCTACGAGCAGTACTTC. It codes for CASRRSGSPSYEQYF.

This clonotype has a count of ten or more. V gene TRBV12-3 or TRBV12-4 combines with J gene TRBJ1-5; a weak D match, TRBD1 (6 bases). The CDR3 is 13 amino acids. The germline V and J ends were trimmed by 8 bases and 5 bases, with 13 bases remaining between them. CDR3 DNA: TGTGCCAGCGGCAGGGGCGCTTATCAGCCCCAGCATTTT. Residues: CASGRGAYQPQHF.

At least ten counts were recorded for this clonotype. The rearrangement joins TRBV9 to TRBJ1-6; 12 bases line up with TRBD1. Trimming at V came to 3 bases and at J to 6 bases, leaving 7 bases not matched to a gene. Germline V lookup: CDR1 SGDLS, CDR2 YYNGEE. The CDR3 contains 17 residues. This CDR3 reads CASSEGQGAFVNSPLHF. CDR3 in DNA: TGTGCCAGCAGCGAGGGACAGGGGGCATTTGTTAATTCACCCCTCCACTTT. Together with reference TRBV9 and TRBJ1-6, the CDR3 gives the full variable domain: DSGVTQTPKHLITATGQRVTLRCSPRSGDLSVYWYQQSLDQGLQFLIQYYNGEERAKGNILERFSAQQFPDLHSELNLSSLELGDSALYFCASSEGQGAFVNSPLHFGNGTRLTVT.

The CDR3 sequence: CASSFRPVNTGELFF. Here the CDR3 DNA reads TGTGCCAGCAGTTTTCGGCCGGTGAACACCGGGGAGCTGTTTTTT. The J gene is TRBJ2-2, the V gene TRBV28; D gene ambiguous. Between the trimmed V and J ends, which lost 3 bases and 1 base, there was a span of 9 bases. The CDR3 covers 15 residues. Germline V lookup: CDR1 MDHEN, CDR2 SYDVKM.

The V gene is TRBV29-1, the J gene TRBJ1-1; 7 bases match TRBD1. This CDR3 comprises 14 residues. After removal of 5 bases from V and 4 bases from J, the junction contained 10 bases not matched to a gene. Germline V lookup: CDR1 SQVTM, CDR2 ANQGSEA. The CDR3 here is CSVLNIDRVTEAFF. The CDR3 DNA is TGCAGCGTTCTCAATATCGACAGGGTCACTGAAGCTTTCTTT. The full variable domain, with the rest looked up from reference TRBV29-1 and TRBJ1-1, is SAVISQKPSRDICQRGTSLTIQCQVDSQVTMMFWYRQQPGQSLTLIATANQGSEATYESGFVIDKFPISRPNLTFSTLTVSNMSPEDSSIYLCSVLNIDRVTEAFFGQGTRLTVV.

This clonotype has ten or more counts. This chain joins TRBV28 and TRBJ2-1; no definite D call. The CDR3 consists of 15 residues. The V and J ends lost 2 bases and 5 bases respectively, with 13 bases between them. CDR1 and CDR2 (germline): MDHEN, SYDVKM. The CDR3 loop reads CASSLPGGGDNEQFF. CDR3 DNA sequence: TGTGCCAGCAGTTTACCGGGCGGTGGAGACAATGAGCAGTTCTTC. Filled out from reference TRBV28 and TRBJ2-1, the complete variable domain reads DVKVTQSSRYLVKRTGEKVFLECVQDMDHENMFWYRQDPGLGLRLIYFSYDVKMKEKGDIPEGYSVSREKKERFSLILESASTNQTSMYLCASSLPGGGDNEQFFGPGTRLTVL.

This clonotype has more than one count but fewer than ten. The rearrangement links TRBV6-1 to TRBJ2-5; 7 nucleotides line up with TRBD1. V was pared by 8 bases and J by 5 bases, with 11 bases of the junction left unmatched. The CDR3 has 14 residues. Germline loops: CDR1 MNHNS, CDR2 SASEGT. CDR3 in DNA: TGTGCCAGCGGTCCCGGGACAGCAACGGAGACCCAGTACTTC. This encodes CASGPGTATETQYF.

This chain uses TRBV3-1 with TRBJ2-7, with D possibly matching TRBD1 (5 bases). Trimming left V 2 bases short and J 5 bases short, with 16 bases between. Germline V gene data show CDR1 as LGHDT and CDR2 as YNNKEL (reference sequence). The CDR3 is 15 amino acids. In DNA, the CDR3 is TGTGCCAGCAGCCAAACCAGGGCTTGGTCCCACGAGCAGTACTTC. It specifies CASSQTRAWSHEQYF.

This clonotype was detected many times. J is TRBJ2-7 and V is TRBV20-1; D is unclear. The CDR3 extends over 13 amino acids. V was pared by 0 bases and J by 9 bases, with 15 bases between. Germline CDR1 and CDR2: DFQATT and SNEGSKA (reference sequence). CDR3 sequence: CSARDPLRPGQYF. The CDR3 bases are TGCAGTGCTAGAGACCCTTTACGACCAGGGCAGTACTTC.